A single sample gave rise to the 4 T cell receptor beta chains below, sequenced in a study of CD4 and CD8 cells across lung adenocarcinoma regions. TCRdb reprocessed the PCR reads with MiXCR, giving one entry per CDR3 protein. This table has about 6,500 distinct CDR3 sequences, roughly 48% appearing once. Sequencing used CD4+ T cells from the center of a lung tumor. These TCRs come from a female donor with lung adenocarcinoma. The CD4 and CD8 labels of this study may be unreliable.

This clonotype showed up many times. The chain uses TRBV27 and TRBJ2-1; 12 positions match TRBD2. V was pared by 5 bases and J by 9 bases, with 11 bases of the junction left unmatched. The V gene's germline CDR1 is MNHEY and CDR2 SMNVEV (reference sequence). The length of the CDR3 is 16 residues. This chain's CDR3 is CASSPLTSGRGVEQFF. The CDR3 DNA follows: TGTGCCAGCAGTCCCCTGACTAGCGGGAGAGGGGTTGAGCAGTTCTTC.

In its sample, this clonotype was seen a few times. The chain links TRBV7-2 to TRBJ2-1; D may be TRBD2 (5 bases). V was shortened by 1 base and J by 0 bases, with 16 bases between the two germline ends. This CDR3 spans 18 amino acids. The germline gives CDR1 SGHTA, CDR2 FQGNSA. CDR3 DNA sequence: TGTGCCAGCAGCTTAGTTTTTGGGTGGGAGAGCTCCTACAATGAGCAGTTCTTC. Translating gives CASSLVFGWESSYNEQFF.

About this clonotype itself: One end of the junction does not line up with germline, which may come from a read error. The chain employs TRBV10-1 and TRBJ2-4; D might be TRBD2 (6 bases). CDR1 WNHNN and CDR2 SYGVQD come from the germline V gene (reference sequence). The CDR3 is 13 residues long. The CDR3 DNA reads as TGCGCCTCGGGACTGGAAGCCAAAGACATTCAGTACTTC. This sequence encodes CASGLEAKDIQYF.

This clonotype was detected once. The chain recombines TRBV6-5 with TRBJ1-6; no firm D call. The V end was cut by 1 base, the J end by 7 bases, with 11 bases between. The CDR3 sequence is 15 residues long. CDR1 MNHEY and CDR2 SVGAGI come from the germline V gene. The CDR3 sequence: CASSYFPGRNSPLHF. As DNA, the CDR3 is TGTGCCAGCAGTTACTTTCCAGGCCGCAATTCACCCCTCCACTTT.